This T cell receptor (beta chain) was profiled in a study of CD8 T cells in ankylosing spondylitis. The study's findings and limits: Characteristic of ankylosing spondylitis blood, it appeared, was a TCR beta motif comprising several highly homologous variants.

A remark on this clonotype: Antigen: not known.

Losses at the gene ends were 3 bases for V and 3 bases for J; bases not matched to a gene: 8. The CDR3 spans 15 residues. The V gene's germline CDR1 is DFQATT and CDR2 SNEGSKA (reference sequence). MiXCR was run by TCRdb on the 5' RACE reads, yielding one entry per CDR3 protein. This sample carries 200,000 or so distinct CDR3 sequences, 10% to 15% of them seen once, and the ten largest clones take approximately 11%. This clonotype was obtained from a female donor with ankylosing spondylitis or in good health (not recorded which). The chain joins TRBV20-1 to TRBJ1-1; 9 positions match TRBD1. Input material: blood, either unsorted or a sorted T cell fraction (not recorded which). CDR3 nucleotides: TGCAGTGCTAGTTACGCTAACAGGGGGCACACTGAAGCTTTCTTT. Its translation is CSASYANRGHTEAFF.